This T cell receptor beta chain was captured in a study of T cells in Graves' hyperthyroidism and ophthalmopathy. Findings of the study overall: Most thyroid clonotypes expanded above 0.001 appeared in blood too. Ophthalmopathy was separated from stable hyperthyroidism by a 13 V-J model.

RNA transcripts provided the source from which TCR beta CDR3 regions were amplified. A set of HTBI primers served as the primers for a first-round RT-PCR of the TCR CDR3. TCRdb re-analysed the multiplex PCR reads in MiXCR, keeping a single row per CDR3 protein. The repertoire holds roughly 560,000 distinct CDR3 sequences, with around 15% as singletons. A Clinical Activity Score of at least 3, a NOSPECS grade of at least 4 and a duration under 3 months were recorded in the ophthalmopathy patients. As regards this clonotype: Antigen unknown.

Germline loops: CDR1 ENHRY, CDR2 SYGVKD. The CDR3 loop spans 12 amino acids. J was trimmed by 5 bases and V by 11 bases; bases with no gene match: 8. This rearrangement joins TRBV10-3 to TRBJ2-5; 7 nucleotides align to TRBD1. The sample was blood. The sequence came from a woman aged 35 to 49 with Graves' ophthalmopathy. Here the CDR3 reads CAARGGEETQYF. The CDR3 DNA is TGTGCCGCCCGAGGGGGCGAGGAGACCCAGTACTTC.